This T cell receptor (beta chain) was profiled in a study of a mutant IDH1 vaccine in newly diagnosed glioma. Overall study context: At weeks 1, 3, 5, 7, 11, 15, 19 and 23, patients received a vaccination, eight in all. Vaccination followed radiotherapy alone by 4-6 weeks, or accompanied temozolomide cycles.

The CDR3 sequence is 18 residues long. In germline, CDR1 is SGDLS, CDR2 YYNGEE. V gave up 1 base and J gave up 4 bases; unmatched junction bases: 12. The time point denotes: week 5, during vaccination. Each dose of the vaccine consisted of 300 ug of mutant IDH1 20-mer peptide, with topical imiquimod. Sequenced by immunoSEQ multiplex PCR; TCRdb stores in-frame clones only, minus some. The sample yields tens of thousands of clones, roughly 88% seen once. In the case of this clone: Its antigen is not known.

The chain couples TRBV9 to TRBJ2-3; 10 nucleotides match TRBD2. The sequence derives from a middle-aged man with glioma. Specimen: PBMCs, collected from a glioma patient whose treatment included an IDH1 peptide vaccine. Written as DNA, the CDR3 is TGTGCCAGCAGCGTAATTCCCGGTGGAGCGGGAGGGCCAGATACGCAGTATTTT. Translating it yields CASSVIPGGAGGPDTQYF. Supplemented by reference TRBV9 and TRBJ2-3, the full variable domain reads DSGVTQTPKHLITATGQRVTLRCSPRSGDLSVYWYQQSLDQGLQFLIQYYNGEERAKGNILERFSAQQFPDLHSELNLSSLELGDSALYFCASSVIPGGAGGPDTQYFGPGTRLTVL.